Shown below are 32 T cell receptor beta chains from a single sample sequenced in a study of shared clonotypes between healthy human individuals (dated by TCRdb to 2018 to 2020). Library preparation used the immunoSEQ multiplex PCR assay. Sourced from immuneACCESS, this table was stored by TCRdb with only in-frame sequences that have V and J called. A share of the clones is absent; for the studies checked, an unresolved V gene accounts for under half, and the remainder has no known explanation. The sample table contains roughly 2.4 million clones; only one count was recorded for approximately 94% of them. Around 0.13% of the sample comes from the top ten. Material: naive CD4+ T cells sorted from blood. The cell subset or site label for this specimen denotes: CD45RA+ positively selected. The receptors shown here come from a man aged 18 to 30 in good health.

The gene calls are TRBV4-3 and TRBJ2-7; D perhaps matches TRBD2 (6 bases). The CDR3 loop spans 16 amino acids. Germline V gene sequence: CDR1 LGHNA, CDR2 YSLEER. Deletions cut 3 bases from V and 2 bases from J, with 17 bases between. Here the CDR3 DNA reads TGCGCCAGCAGCCATCCCCCTTGGGGGGATACCTACGAGCAGTACTTC. It encodes CASSHPPWGDTYEQYF.

The gene calls are TRBV6-1 and TRBJ2-1, with a possible D match to TRBD2 (5 bases). Germline V gives CDR1 MNHNS, CDR2 SASEGT. The V gene lost 0 bases and the J gene lost 2 bases, with 14 bases spanning the gap. The CDR3 totals 17 residues. The CDR3 region has the DNA TGTGCCAGCAGTGAAGCGAGGGCCTACTTAGCCTACAATGAGCAGTTCTTC. Amino acids: CASSEARAYLAYNEQFF.

The CDR3, as DNA: TGTGCCAGCAGTGAAGGACAGGGGCGCAATCAGCCCCAGCATTTT. As protein: CASSEGQGRNQPQHF. This sequence joins TRBV6-1 and TRBJ1-5; 8 bases are a match to TRBD1. V shed 1 base and J 2 bases; nucleotides not matched to a gene: 1. From germline, CDR1 is MNHNS and CDR2 SASEGT. The CDR3 spans 15 residues.

The chain is built from TRBV4-1 and TRBJ1-1; a weak D match, TRBD1 (5 bases). The CDR3 spans 15 residues. Trimming shortened V by 2 bases and J by 2 bases, and 12 bases separated the two germline ends. Germline loops: CDR1 MGHRA, CDR2 YSYEKL. In DNA form, the CDR3 reads TGCGCCAGCAGCCAACCGACTGGGGCCAACACTGAAGCTTTCTTT. The encoded protein is CASSQPTGANTEAFF.

In its sample, this clone was seen once. V is TRBV4-1 and J is TRBJ2-7; tentatively, D is TRBD2 (6 bases). Germline CDR1 and CDR2: MGHRA and YSYEKL. The CDR3 extends over 14 amino acids. V gave up 1 base and J gave up 5 bases, with 12 bases separating them. The CDR3 DNA is TGCGCCAGCAGCCAAGTCGGGACTCGGGACGAGCAGTACTTC. Its translation is CASSQVGTRDEQYF.

The V gene is TRBV5-6, the J gene TRBJ1-2, with 7 bases lining up with TRBD1. V was pared by 0 bases and J by 6 bases, with 14 bases of the junction left unmatched. This CDR3 has 17 amino acids. Germline-derived CDR1 and CDR2 are SGHDT and YYEEEE. As DNA, the CDR3 is TGTGCCAGCAGCTTGGAAGCGCGGCGGCGACAGGGCCATGGCTACACCTTC. Translated, it gives CASSLEARRRQGHGYTF. Filled out from reference TRBV5-6 and TRBJ1-2, the complete variable domain reads DAGVTQSPTHLIKTRGQQVTLRCSPKSGHDTVSWYQQALGQGPQFIFQYYEEEERQRGNFPDRFSGHQFPNYSSELNVNALLLGDSALYLCASSLEARRRQGHGYTFGSGTRLTVV.

With respect to this clone: Other DNA sequences in the sample encode the same CDR3. CDR3 bases: TGTGCCAGCAGCCGCCAGGTAAACACTGAAGCTTTCTTT. The encoded protein is CASSRQVNTEAFF. The chain uses TRBV27 and TRBJ1-1; D is unclear. Germline-derived CDR1 and CDR2 are MNHEY and SMNVEV (reference sequence). The CDR3 length is 13 residues. V gave up 6 bases and J gave up 2 bases, with 10 bases separating them.

This clone was observed a handful of times. The chain links TRBV6-5 to TRBJ1-2; D not resolved. The germline V and J ends were trimmed by 6 bases and 8 bases, with 13 bases remaining between them. This CDR3 comprises 12 residues. Per germline, CDR1 MNHEY and CDR2 SVGAGI. CDR3 region: CASRSAPMGYTF. The CDR3 nucleotides are TGTGCCAGCAGATCTGCCCCCATGGGCTACACCTTC.

J is TRBJ2-1 and V is TRBV25-1; 7 bases are shared with TRBD2. V lost 3 bases and J lost 3; bases outside the gene matches: 5. Germline V CDR1 and CDR2: MGHDK, SYGVNS. This CDR3 has 15 amino acids. The CDR3 DNA sequence: TGTGCCAGCAGTGATTCTAGCGGTAACTACAATGAGCAGTTCTTC. As protein: CASSDSSGNYNEQFF.

The chain is built from TRBV9 and TRBJ2-7; D assignment may be TRBD1 or TRBD2 (5 bases each). Germline V gene data show CDR1 as SGDLS and CDR2 as YYNGEE. Trimming took off 0 bases at V and 4 bases at J, with 14 bases between the two ends. This CDR3 contains 15 residues. The CDR3 loop reads CASSVVPGTIYEQYF. The CDR3 nucleotides read TGTGCCAGCAGCGTAGTTCCTGGGACCATTTACGAGCAGTACTTC.

The genes are TRBV7-2 and TRBJ2-7, with D unresolved. Germline lookup yields CDR1 SGHTA and CDR2 FQGNSA. V lost 5 bases and J 3 bases, leaving 20 bases between the germline ends. The CDR3 has 16 residues. For the CDR3, the DNA is TGTGCCAGCAGCGAGGACCGAGCGCTAGGCGGCTACGAGCAGTACTTC. Amino acids: CASSEDRALGGYEQYF.

The gene calls are TRBV29-1 and TRBJ2-7; D is ambiguous. This CDR3 comprises 11 residues. Germline V gene lookup returns CDR1 SQVTM and CDR2 ANQGSEA. V lost 7 bases to trimming and J lost 1 base, with 8 bases between them. CDR3 nucleotides: TGCAGCGCCAAATCTTCCTACGAGCAGTACTTC. Protein: CSAKSSYEQYF.

Regarding this clone: In the same sample, other DNA sequences code for this CDR3. The chain combines TRBV18 with TRBJ2-7, with D hard to call. CDR1 and CDR2 from the germline V gene are KGHSH and LQKENI. V lost 3 bases, J lost 2 bases, and 8 bases lay in between. CDR3 length: 13 residues. The CDR3 bases are TGTGCCAGCTCACCGGGCACGACCTACGAGCAGTACTTC. It encodes CASSPGTTYEQYF.

The J gene is TRBJ2-3, the V gene TRBV27; D is uncertain. CDR3 size: 16 residues. Germline loops: CDR1 MNHEY, CDR2 SMNVEV (reference sequence). V lost 1 base, J lost 1 base, and 12 bases lay in between. The CDR3: CASSLYTWRRTDTQYF. In nucleotides, the CDR3 is TGTGCCAGCAGTTTATATACCTGGCGCCGCACAGATACGCAGTATTTT.

The chain joins TRBV5-4 to TRBJ2-5; D may be TRBD2 (5 bases). Per the germline V gene, CDR1 is SGHNT and CDR2 is YYREEE (reference sequence). Trimming removed 3 bases from V and 4 bases from J, with 10 bases in between. This CDR3 is 13 amino acids long. The DNA for the CDR3 is TGTGCCAGCAGCTCCCCGGGGAGAGAGACCCAGTACTTC. Its translation is CASSSPGRETQYF.

The chain is built from TRBV5-4 and TRBJ1-1; possible D gene TRBD1, 5 bases. The CDR3 has 15 residues. With 4 bases removed from V and 0 bases from J, the gap between germline ends came to 13 bases. Germline values: CDR1 SGHNT, CDR2 YYREEE (reference sequence). The CDR3 protein is CASSPRQSLNTEAFF. The CDR3 nucleotides are TGTGCCAGCAGCCCGAGACAGTCCTTGAACACTGAAGCTTTCTTT.

The V and J genes are TRBV6-5 and TRBJ1-1; 10 bases match TRBD1. Trimming at V came to 5 bases and at J to 4 bases, leaving 4 bases not matched to a gene. The CDR3 loop spans 14 amino acids. CDR1 and CDR2 from the germline V gene are MNHEY and SVGAGI. This chain's CDR3 is CASSEGQGITEAFF. The CDR3 nucleotides are TGTGCCAGCAGTGAGGGACAGGGGATCACTGAAGCTTTCTTT.

The chain links TRBV18 to TRBJ2-2, with 8 bases matching TRBD2. V was pared by 4 bases and J by 4 bases, with 8 bases of the junction left unmatched. Germline loops: CDR1 KGHSH, CDR2 LQKENI. CDR3 length equals 16 residues. CDR3 region: CASSQAAGAGTGELFF. Here the CDR3 DNA reads TGTGCCAGCTCACAGGCAGCGGGAGCCGGCACCGGGGAGCTGTTTTTT.

The V and J genes are TRBV19 and TRBJ1-2; 8 bases agree with TRBD1. J was trimmed by 1 base and V by 6 bases; bases with no gene match: 7. Per germline, CDR1 LNHDA and CDR2 SQIVND (reference sequence). This CDR3 is built from 15 residues. CDR3 sequence (DNA): TGTGCCAGTAGCCTCCGGACAGGGTTTAACTATGGCTACACCTTC. Translating it yields CASSLRTGFNYGYTF.

The chain recombines TRBV18 with TRBJ2-7, with unresolved D. CDR1 and CDR2 (germline): KGHSH, LQKENI. The CDR3 extends over 12 amino acids. Trimming cost V 3 bases and J 7 bases, with 10 bases left between them. CDR3 nucleotide sequence: TGTGCCAGCTCACCCACGGTCTCGGAGCAGTACTTC. As protein: CASSPTVSEQYF.

The V and J genes are TRBV6-1 and TRBJ2-2; TRBD1 might be the D (6 bases). Germline values: CDR1 MNHNS, CDR2 SASEGT. This CDR3 region has 14 residues. Trimming stripped 4 bases from V and 6 bases from J, with 12 bases between. The CDR3 protein is CASSGIQGAGELFF. The DNA of the CDR3 is TGTGCCAGCAGTGGAATACAGGGCGCCGGGGAGCTGTTTTTT.

The V call is TRBV4-1, the J call TRBJ2-5; 13 nucleotides agree with TRBD2. This CDR3 is 17 amino acids long. The ends lost 4 bases at V and 1 base at J; junction bases unmatched: 6. In germline, CDR1 is MGHRA, CDR2 YSYEKL. The CDR3 DNA sequence: TGCGCCAGCAGCCCCGGGACTAGCGGGGACACCCAAGAGACCCAGTACTTC. Protein product: CASSPGTSGDTQETQYF.

J is TRBJ2-7 and V is TRBV5-4, with 13 bases identical to TRBD2. After removal of 5 bases from V and 4 bases from J, the junction contained 9 bases not matched to a gene. Germline values: CDR1 SGHNT, CDR2 YYREEE (reference sequence). This CDR3 spans 16 amino acids. CDR3 coding DNA: TGTGCCAGCAGTAACGCGGGACTAGCGGGGACTTACGAGCAGTACTTC. The encoded protein is CASSNAGLAGTYEQYF.

This clone was seen just once. The genes are TRBV4-3 and TRBJ2-5; TRBD2 might be the D (7 bases). V gave up 0 bases and J gave up 5 bases, with 13 bases separating them. Germline values: CDR1 LGHNA, CDR2 YSLEER. The CDR3 covers 15 residues. The chain's CDR3 is CASSQDWGGRETQYF. DNA for the CDR3: TGCGCCAGCAGCCAAGATTGGGGGGGCAGGGAGACCCAGTACTTC.

Note on this clone: Other DNA sequences in this sample translate to the same CDR3. The J gene is TRBJ2-7, the V gene TRBV2; 12 nucleotides line up with TRBD1. V trimming: 4 bases; J trimming: 2 bases; junction bases outside the gene matches: 3. The CDR3 loop spans 15 amino acids. Germline CDR1 SNHLY, CDR2 FYNNEI. CDR3: CASSGGQGAPYEQYF. DNA of the CDR3: TGTGCCAGCAGTGGGGGACAGGGGGCCCCCTACGAGCAGTACTTC. Combining the CDR3 with reference TRBV2 and TRBJ2-7 gives the whole variable domain EPEVTQTPSHQVTQMGQEVILRCVPISNHLYFYWYRQILGQKVEFLVSFYNNEISEKSEIFDDQFSVERPDGSNFTLKIRSTKLEDSAMYFCASSGGQGAPYEQYFGPGTRLTVT.

This chain links TRBV27 with TRBJ1-1; 11 bases fit TRBD1. After removal of 7 bases from V and 0 bases from J, the junction contained 10 bases not matched to a gene. Germline CDR1 MNHEY, CDR2 SMNVEV (reference sequence). This CDR3 has 17 residues. The DNA for the CDR3 is TGTGCCAGCAATCCCGGACAGGGGGCTAGCATGAACACTGAAGCTTTCTTT. Residues: CASNPGQGASMNTEAFF.

This rearrangement joins TRBV30 to TRBJ1-6; 7 bases fit TRBD1. Germline trimming cut 2 bases from V and 8 bases from J; bases unmatched to any gene: 9. Germline loops: CDR1 GTSNPN, CDR2 SVGIG (reference sequence). The CDR3 covers 15 residues. CDR3 in DNA: TGTGCCTGGAGTCTACGACAGGGCCGGTATTCACCCCTCCACTTT. It encodes CAWSLRQGRYSPLHF.

The J gene is TRBJ1-2, the V gene TRBV6-5; 8 nucleotides align to TRBD1. This CDR3 comprises 13 residues. Looked up from germline, CDR1 is MNHEY and CDR2 is SVGAGI. J was trimmed by 7 bases and V by 10 bases; bases with no gene match: 11. The CDR3 here is CATDGQGVPGYTF. The CDR3 bases are TGTGCCACCGATGGACAGGGTGTTCCTGGCTACACCTTC.

The genes are TRBV10-3 and TRBJ1-1, with 7 bases identical to TRBD1. The CDR3 has 13 amino acids. CDR1 and CDR2 from the germline V gene are ENHRY and SYGVKD. V lost 8 bases, J lost 4 bases, and 7 bases stayed unmatched. DNA for the CDR3: TGTGCCATCTCTAGGGGGCAGGGCACTGAAGCTTTCTTT. Its protein product is CAISRGQGTEAFF.

This sequence joins TRBV7-2 and TRBJ2-1; D tentatively fits TRBD1 or TRBD2 (5 bases each). The V gene lost 2 bases and the J gene lost 6 bases, with 17 bases spanning the gap. This CDR3 contains 16 residues. Germline CDR1 and CDR2: SGHTA and FQGNSA. CDR3 sequence: CASSLSGQSTGNEQFF. DNA for the CDR3: TGTGCCAGCAGCTTATCGGGGCAAAGTACTGGCAATGAGCAGTTCTTC. Using reference TRBV7-2 and TRBJ2-1 for the parts outside the CDR3, the full variable domain is GAGVSQSPSNKVTEKGKDVELRCDPISGHTALYWYRQSLGQGLEFLIYFQGNSAPDKSGLPSDRFSAERTGGSVSTLTIQRTQQEDSAVYLCASSLSGQSTGNEQFFGPGTRLTVL.

This chain joins TRBV7-9 and TRBJ2-5; TRBD1 matches 8 bases. Trimming at V came to 4 bases and at J to 5 bases, leaving 9 bases not matched to a gene. CDR3 length: 15 amino acids. The germline CDR1 and CDR2 sequences are SEHNR and FQNEAQ (reference sequence). The chain's CDR3 is CASSYSTGVFETQYF. The CDR3 coding sequence is TGTGCCAGCAGCTATTCGACAGGGGTTTTCGAGACCCAGTACTTC.

The chain recombines TRBV6-1 with TRBJ2-4; D gene unclear. V was trimmed by 0 bases and J by 4 bases, leaving 16 bases between them. The CDR3 runs 17 residues. Germline CDR1 reads MNHNS; CDR2 reads SASEGT. As DNA, the CDR3 is TGTGCCAGCAGTGAAGCCGAAAGGTTAGCCTCTAAAAACATTCAGTACTTC. Translation: CASSEAERLASKNIQYF.